This TCR beta chain was found in a study of T-cell reconstitution after alpha-beta-depleted transplantation in children. It was with unique molecular identifiers that the TCRbeta library was prepared. TCRdb ran MiXCR on the PCR reads and lists one entry per CDR3 protein. This table has approximately 520,000 distinct CDR3 sequences, 30% to 35% appearing once. The ends were cut back, 4 bases at V and 15 bases at J, with 13 bases in the middle. From germline, CDR1 is LGHDT and CDR2 YNNKEL (reference sequence). CDR3 length: 11 amino acids. Sequencing was performed on PBMCs from the stem cell graft donor, taken from the stem cell graft. V gene TRBV3-1 combines with J gene TRBJ2-4; maybe TRBD1 (5 bases). The sequence came from a human donor who donated a stem cell graft to a child with aplastic anemia. CDR3: CASSLDSAMYF. The CDR3 DNA reads TGTGCCAGCAGCCTTGACAGCGCGATGTACTTC. Filled out from reference TRBV3-1 and TRBJ2-4, the complete variable domain reads DTAVSQTPKYLVTQMGNDKSIKCEQNLGHDTMYWYKQDSKKFLKIMFSYNNKELIINETVPNRFSPKSPDKAHLNLHINSLELGDSAVYFCASSLDSAMYFGAGTRLSVL.